This paragraph covers one T cell receptor (beta chain) sequence. The sample belongs to a study of blood T cell repertoires in COVID-19. Study information: The study drew acute and convalescent COVID-19 samples from the United States, Italy and Spain. Nucleic acid was either cDNA or gDNA, and it came from T cells, B-cell-depleted T cells, or PBMCs.

Authors' analysis steps: It was from reference gene primer amplification that nucleated cell counts were estimated. Sequencing used immunoSEQ multiplex PCR; TCRdb keeps in-frame clones, though not all of them. That table gives V, J and clone size, and the DNA gave D and trimming. The sample carries roughly 210,000 clones, roughly 90% recorded once. V lost 4 bases to trimming and J lost 2 bases; unmatched junction nucleotides: 11. Germline V lookup: CDR1 SGHTS, CDR2 YDEGEE. This CDR3 comprises 16 residues. The TCR comes from a man aged 65 to 79 with acute or convalescent COVID-19. The V gene is TRBV5-8, the J gene TRBJ2-7; 8 bases fit TRBD1. The sequenced sample consisted of peripheral blood. The CDR3 loop reads CASSEPGQVRAYEQYF. The CDR3 DNA is TGTGCCAGCAGCGAGCCGGGACAGGTTAGAGCCTACGAGCAGTACTTC.